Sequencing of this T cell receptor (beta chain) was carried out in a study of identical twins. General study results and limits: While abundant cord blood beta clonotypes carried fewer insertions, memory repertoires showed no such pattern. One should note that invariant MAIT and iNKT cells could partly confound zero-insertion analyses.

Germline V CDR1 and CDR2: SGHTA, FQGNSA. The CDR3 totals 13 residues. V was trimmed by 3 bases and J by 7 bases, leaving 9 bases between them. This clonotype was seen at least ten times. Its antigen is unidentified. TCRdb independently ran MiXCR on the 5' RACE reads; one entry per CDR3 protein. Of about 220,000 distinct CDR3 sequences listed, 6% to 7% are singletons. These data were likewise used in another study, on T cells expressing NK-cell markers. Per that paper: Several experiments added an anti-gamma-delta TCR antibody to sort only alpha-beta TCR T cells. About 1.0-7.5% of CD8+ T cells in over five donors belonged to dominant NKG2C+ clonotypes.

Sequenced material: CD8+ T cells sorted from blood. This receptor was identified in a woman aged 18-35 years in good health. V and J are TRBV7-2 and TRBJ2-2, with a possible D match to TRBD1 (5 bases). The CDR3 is CASSFYRGGELFF. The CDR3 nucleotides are TGTGCCAGCAGCTTTTATAGGGGCGGGGAGCTGTTTTTT.